Sequencing of this T cell receptor (beta chain) was carried out in a study of PD-L1 blockade in urothelial cancer. Study in general: Patients' atezolizumab regimen, 1,200 mg intravenously every 3 weeks, began in the mid-2010s.

Germline V gives CDR1 SGHRS, CDR2 YFSETQ. The CDR3 runs to 15 residues. V lost 0 bases and J lost 0, with 4 bases in between. The table came from immunoSEQ multiplex PCR; TCRdb's copy has only in-frame clones and leaves some out. The sample has about 70,000 clones, approximately 80% seen once; the top ten hold about 5.1%. This receptor was taken from a man in his sixties or seventies with urothelial cancer. The material was PBMCs, obtained around atezolizumab (anti-PD-L1) treatment. The genes are TRBV5-1 and TRBJ2-6; D call uncertain. The CDR3 DNA sequence: TGCGCCAGCAGCTTGGTGAGCTCTGGGGCCAACGTCCTGACTTTC. This sequence encodes CASSLVSSGANVLTF.